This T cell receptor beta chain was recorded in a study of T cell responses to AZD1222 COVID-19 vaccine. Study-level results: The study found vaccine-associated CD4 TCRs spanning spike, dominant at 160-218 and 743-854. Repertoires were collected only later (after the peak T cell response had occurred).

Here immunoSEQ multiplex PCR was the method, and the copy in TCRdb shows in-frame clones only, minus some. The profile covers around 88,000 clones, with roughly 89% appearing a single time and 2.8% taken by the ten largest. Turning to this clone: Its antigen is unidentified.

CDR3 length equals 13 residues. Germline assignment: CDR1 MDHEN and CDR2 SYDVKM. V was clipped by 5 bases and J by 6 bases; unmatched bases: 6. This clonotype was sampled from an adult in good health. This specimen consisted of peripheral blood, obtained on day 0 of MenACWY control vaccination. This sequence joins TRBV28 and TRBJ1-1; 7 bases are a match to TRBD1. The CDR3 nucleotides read TGTGCCAGCAGTCGCCCCCAGGGGGCTGAAGCTTTCTTT. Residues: CASSRPQGAEAFF.